This entry describes one T cell receptor (beta chain). Its antigen remains unidentified. Profiled with immunoSEQ multiplex PCR; TCRdb holds only in-frame clones, not every one. Of fewer than 130,000 clones in the sample, about 89% were seen once. Healthy donors had no documented immune events, such as infections, while sampled. This specimen comes from a study of identifying expanded T cells in peripheral blood. Findings and limits, study-wide: Technical replicates showed approximately 1.2 changed clones; roughly two weeks roughly 16; four weeks 19. Variance in clone template counts between roughly 2-week samples significantly increased with total template count across all healthy donors.

The CDR3 has 17 amino acids. V lost 5 bases to trimming and J lost 0 bases; unmatched junction nucleotides: 11. Germline V CDR1 and CDR2: MNHEY, SMNVEV (reference sequence). This chain connects TRBV27 to TRBJ1-2; 8 bases are shared with TRBD1. Sample: blood. The receptor's source is a person aged 18-69 years in good health. CDR3 sequence: CASSPRDRIKPNYGYTF. Written as DNA, the CDR3 is TGTGCCAGCAGTCCAAGGGACAGGATAAAACCTAACTATGGCTACACCTTC.